This T cell receptor beta chain was sequenced for a study of T cell changes during pregnancy in multiple sclerosis. This table comes from immunoSEQ multiplex PCR, and its TCRdb copy is limited to in-frame clones, with some not included. Among 9,000 to 10,000 clones listed, approximately 83% were seen once. Trimming stripped 4 bases from V and 5 bases from J, with 11 bases between. Germline CDR1 and CDR2: SGHRS and YFSETQ. The CDR3 runs 13 residues. This receptor was taken from a female donor in good health, enrolled as a control in a pregnancy study. Sequences were derived from CD8+ T cells from peripheral blood mononuclear cells, sampled in the third trimester of pregnancy. V and J are TRBV5-1 and TRBJ2-3, with D maybe TRBD2 (5 bases). The chain's CDR3 is CASSPRTVDTQYF. CDR3 DNA sequence: TGCGCCAGCAGCCCGCGGACTGTAGATACGCAGTATTTT.